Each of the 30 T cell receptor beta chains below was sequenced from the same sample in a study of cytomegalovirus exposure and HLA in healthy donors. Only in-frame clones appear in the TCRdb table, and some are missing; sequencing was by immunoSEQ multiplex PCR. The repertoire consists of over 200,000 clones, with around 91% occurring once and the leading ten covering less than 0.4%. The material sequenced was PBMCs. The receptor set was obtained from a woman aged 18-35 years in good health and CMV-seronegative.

Written as DNA, the CDR3 is TGTGCCAGCAGGAGGGCAGGCCAGCAGACCCAGTACTTC. Its protein product is CASRRAGQQTQYF. The V and J genes are TRBV6-5 and TRBJ2-5; weak D call: TRBD2 (5 bases). The CDR3 spans 13 residues. Germline-derived CDR1 and CDR2 are MNHEY and SVGAGI. V lost 6 bases and J lost 6, with 14 bases in between.

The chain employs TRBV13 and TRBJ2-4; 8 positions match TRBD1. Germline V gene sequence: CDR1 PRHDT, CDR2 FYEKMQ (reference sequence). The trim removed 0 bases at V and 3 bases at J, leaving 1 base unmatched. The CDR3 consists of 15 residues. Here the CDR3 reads CASSLGQGVKNIQYF. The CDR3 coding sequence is TGTGCCAGCAGCTTAGGACAGGGGGTCAAAAACATTCAGTACTTC.

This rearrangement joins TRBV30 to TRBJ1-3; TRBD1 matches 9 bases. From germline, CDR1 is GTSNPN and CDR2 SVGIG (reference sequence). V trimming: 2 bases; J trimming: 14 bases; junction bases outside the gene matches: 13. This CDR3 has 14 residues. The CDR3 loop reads CAWSIDGTGFTLYF. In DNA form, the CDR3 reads TGTGCCTGGAGTATAGACGGGACAGGGTTTACGTTATATTTT.

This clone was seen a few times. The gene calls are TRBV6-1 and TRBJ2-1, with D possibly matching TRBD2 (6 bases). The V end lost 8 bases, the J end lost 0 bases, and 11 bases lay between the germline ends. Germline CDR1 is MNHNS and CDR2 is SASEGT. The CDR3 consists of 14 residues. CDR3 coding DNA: TGTGCCAGCCGAGGGGACTCCTCCTACAATGAGCAGTTCTTC. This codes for CASRGDSSYNEQFF.

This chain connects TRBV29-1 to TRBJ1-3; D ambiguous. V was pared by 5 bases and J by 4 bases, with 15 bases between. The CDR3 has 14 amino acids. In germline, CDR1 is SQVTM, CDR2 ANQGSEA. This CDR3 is CSVYARLSGNTIYF. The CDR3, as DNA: TGCAGCGTTTATGCCAGGTTGTCGGGAAACACCATATATTTT.

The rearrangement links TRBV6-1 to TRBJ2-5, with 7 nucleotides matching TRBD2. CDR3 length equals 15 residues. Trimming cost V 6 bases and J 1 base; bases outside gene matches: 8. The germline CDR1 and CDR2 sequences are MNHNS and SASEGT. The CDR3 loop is CASSRQPSGQETQYF. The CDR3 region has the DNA TGTGCCAGCAGCCGCCAGCCTAGCGGCCAAGAGACCCAGTACTTC.

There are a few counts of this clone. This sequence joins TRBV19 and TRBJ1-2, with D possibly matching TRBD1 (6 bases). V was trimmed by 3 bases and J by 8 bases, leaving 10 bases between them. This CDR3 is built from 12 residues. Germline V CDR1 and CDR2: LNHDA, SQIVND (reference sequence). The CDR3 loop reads CASSIEGDGYTF. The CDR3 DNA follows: TGTGCCAGTAGTATTGAGGGGGACGGCTACACCTTC.

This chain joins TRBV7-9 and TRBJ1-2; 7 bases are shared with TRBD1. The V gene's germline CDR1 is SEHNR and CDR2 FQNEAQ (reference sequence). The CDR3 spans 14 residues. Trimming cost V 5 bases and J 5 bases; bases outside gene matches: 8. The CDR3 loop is CASSRPGQSYGYTF. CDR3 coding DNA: TGTGCCAGCAGCCGACCGGGACAGAGTTATGGCTACACCTTC. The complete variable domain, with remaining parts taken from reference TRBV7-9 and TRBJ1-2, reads DTGVSQNPRHKITKRGQNVTFRCDPISEHNRLYWYRQTLGQGPEFLTYFQNEAQLEKSRLLSDRFSAERPKGSFSTLEIQRTEQGDSAMYLCASSRPGQSYGYTFGSGTRLTVV.

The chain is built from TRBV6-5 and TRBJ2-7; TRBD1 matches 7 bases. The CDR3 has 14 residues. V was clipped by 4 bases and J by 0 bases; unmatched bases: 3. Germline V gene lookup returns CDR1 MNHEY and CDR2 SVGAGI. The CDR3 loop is CASSWGQFSYEQYV. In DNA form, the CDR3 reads TGTGCCAGCAGTTGGGGACAGTTCTCCTACGAGCAGTACGTC.

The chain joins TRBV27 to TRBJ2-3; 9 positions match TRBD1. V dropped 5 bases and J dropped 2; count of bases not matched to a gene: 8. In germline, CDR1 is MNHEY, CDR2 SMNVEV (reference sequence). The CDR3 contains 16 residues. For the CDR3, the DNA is TGTGCCAGCAGTGAGGACAGGGGCGGATACACAGATACGCAGTATTTT. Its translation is CASSEDRGGYTDTQYF.

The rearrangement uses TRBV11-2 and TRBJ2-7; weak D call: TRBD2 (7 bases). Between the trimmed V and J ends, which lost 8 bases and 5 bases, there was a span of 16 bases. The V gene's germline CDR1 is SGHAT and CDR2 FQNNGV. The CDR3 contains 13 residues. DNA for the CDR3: TGTGCCAGCCTAAGGGGGGGCTCTGACGAGCAGTACTTC. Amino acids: CASLRGGSDEQYF.

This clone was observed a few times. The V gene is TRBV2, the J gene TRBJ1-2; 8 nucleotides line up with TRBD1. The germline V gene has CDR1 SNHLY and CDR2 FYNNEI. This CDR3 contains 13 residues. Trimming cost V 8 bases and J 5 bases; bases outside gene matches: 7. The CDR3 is CASLTGVDYGYTF. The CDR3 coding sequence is TGTGCCAGCCTGACAGGGGTTGATTATGGCTACACCTTC.

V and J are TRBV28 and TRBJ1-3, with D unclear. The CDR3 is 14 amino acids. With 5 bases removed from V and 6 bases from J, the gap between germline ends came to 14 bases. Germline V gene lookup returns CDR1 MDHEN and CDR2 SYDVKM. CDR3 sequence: CASSLTGIENTIYF. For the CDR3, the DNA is TGTGCCAGCAGTCTCACGGGAATTGAAAACACCATATATTTT.

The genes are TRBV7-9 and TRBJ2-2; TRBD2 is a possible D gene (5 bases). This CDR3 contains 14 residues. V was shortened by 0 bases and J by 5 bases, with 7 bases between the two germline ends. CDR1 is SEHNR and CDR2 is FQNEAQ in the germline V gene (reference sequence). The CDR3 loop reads CASSLASGTGELFF. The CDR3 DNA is TGTGCCAGCAGCTTAGCGTCGGGGACCGGGGAGCTGTTTTTT.

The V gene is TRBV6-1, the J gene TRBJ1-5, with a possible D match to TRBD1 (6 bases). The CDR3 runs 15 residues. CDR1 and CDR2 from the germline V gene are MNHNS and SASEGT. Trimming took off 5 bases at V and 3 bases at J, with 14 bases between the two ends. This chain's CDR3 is CASSSQDRINQPQHF. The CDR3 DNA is TGTGCCAGCAGTTCCCAGGACAGAATCAATCAGCCCCAGCATTTT.

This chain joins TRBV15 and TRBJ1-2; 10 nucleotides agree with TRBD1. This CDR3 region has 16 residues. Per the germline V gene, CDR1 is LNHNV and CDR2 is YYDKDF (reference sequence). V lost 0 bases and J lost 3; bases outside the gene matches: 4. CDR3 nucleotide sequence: TGTGCCACCAGCAGAGATCCGGGACAGGGGCACTATGGCTACACCTTC. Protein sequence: CATSRDPGQGHYGYTF.

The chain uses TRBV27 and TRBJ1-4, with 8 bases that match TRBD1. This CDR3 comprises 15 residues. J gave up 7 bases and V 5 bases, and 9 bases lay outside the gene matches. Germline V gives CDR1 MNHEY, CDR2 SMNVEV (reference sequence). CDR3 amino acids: CASSLAGTGFEKLFF. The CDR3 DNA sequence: TGTGCCAGCAGTCTAGCCGGGACAGGATTTGAAAAACTGTTTTTT.

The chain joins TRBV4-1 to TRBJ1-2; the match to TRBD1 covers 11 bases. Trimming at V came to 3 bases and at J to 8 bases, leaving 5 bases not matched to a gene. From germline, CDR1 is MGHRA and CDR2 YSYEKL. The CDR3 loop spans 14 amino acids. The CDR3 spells CASSHPDRGQGYTF. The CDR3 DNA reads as TGCGCCAGCAGCCATCCGGACAGGGGGCAGGGCTACACCTTC.

The CDR3 spells CASSSIAGTGGRETQYF. For the CDR3, the DNA is TGCGCCAGCAGCTCAATAGCCGGGACAGGGGGGAGAGAGACCCAGTACTTC. This chain connects TRBV5-1 to TRBJ2-5; TRBD1 aligns across 11 bases. This CDR3 spans 17 amino acids. Germline V CDR1 and CDR2: SGHRS, YFSETQ. The trim removed 3 bases at V and 4 bases at J, leaving 11 bases unmatched.

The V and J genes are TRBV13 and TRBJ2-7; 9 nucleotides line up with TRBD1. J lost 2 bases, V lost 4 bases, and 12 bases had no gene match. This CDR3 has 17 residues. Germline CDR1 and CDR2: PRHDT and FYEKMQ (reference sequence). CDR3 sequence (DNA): TGTGCCAGCAGCTCACAGGGCGGGGGACAGGGCGCCTACGAGCAGTACTTC. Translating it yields CASSSQGGGQGAYEQYF.

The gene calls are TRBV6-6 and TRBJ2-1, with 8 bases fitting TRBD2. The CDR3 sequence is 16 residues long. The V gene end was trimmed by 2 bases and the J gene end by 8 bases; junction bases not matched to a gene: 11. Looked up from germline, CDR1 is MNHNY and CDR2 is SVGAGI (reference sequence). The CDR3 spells CASSYRPGLEGHEQFF. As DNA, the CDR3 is TGTGCCAGCAGTTACCGACCGGGACTAGAAGGCCATGAGCAGTTCTTC.

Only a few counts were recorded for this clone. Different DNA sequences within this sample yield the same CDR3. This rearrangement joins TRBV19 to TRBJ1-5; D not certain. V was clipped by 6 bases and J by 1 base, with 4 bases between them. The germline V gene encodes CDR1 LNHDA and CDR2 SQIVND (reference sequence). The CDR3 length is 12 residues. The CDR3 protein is CASRGSNQPQHF. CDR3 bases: TGTGCCAGTAGGGGCAGCAATCAGCCCCAGCATTTT.

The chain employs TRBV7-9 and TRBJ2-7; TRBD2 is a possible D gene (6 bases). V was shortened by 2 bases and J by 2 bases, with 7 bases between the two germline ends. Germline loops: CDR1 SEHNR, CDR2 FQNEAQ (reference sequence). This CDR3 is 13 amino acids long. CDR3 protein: CASSLSGAYEQYV. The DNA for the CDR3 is TGTGCCAGCAGCTTATCGGGAGCCTACGAGCAGTACGTC.

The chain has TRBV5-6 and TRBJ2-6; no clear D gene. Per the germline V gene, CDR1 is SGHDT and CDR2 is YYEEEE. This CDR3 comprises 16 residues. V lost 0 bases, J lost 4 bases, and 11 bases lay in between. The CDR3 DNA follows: TGTGCCAGCAGCTTGGTCGATGTGGCCGGGGCCAACGTCCTGACTTTC. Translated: CASSLVDVAGANVLTF.

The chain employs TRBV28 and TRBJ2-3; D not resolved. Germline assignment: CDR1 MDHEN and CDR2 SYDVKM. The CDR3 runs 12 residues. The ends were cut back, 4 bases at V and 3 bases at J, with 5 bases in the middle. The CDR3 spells CASSYSTDTQYF. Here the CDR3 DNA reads TGTGCCAGCAGTTACAGTACAGATACGCAGTATTTT.

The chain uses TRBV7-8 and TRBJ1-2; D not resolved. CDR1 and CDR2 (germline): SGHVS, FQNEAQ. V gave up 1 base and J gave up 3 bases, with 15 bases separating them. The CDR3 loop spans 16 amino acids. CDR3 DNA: TGTGCCAGCAGCTTAGACCAACTAGCTACCGACTATGGCTACACCTTC. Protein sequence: CASSLDQLATDYGYTF. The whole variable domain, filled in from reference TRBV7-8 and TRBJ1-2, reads GAGVSQSPRYKVAKRGQDVALRCDPISGHVSLFWYQQALGQGPEFLTYFQNEAQLDKSGLPSDRFFAERPEGSVSTLKIQRTQQEDSAVYLCASSLDQLATDYGYTFGSGTRLTVV.

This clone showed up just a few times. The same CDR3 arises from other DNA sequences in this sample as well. CDR3 region: CASSFTGAEAFF. The DNA of the CDR3 is TGTGCCAGCAGTTTCACCGGGGCTGAAGCTTTCTTT. V is TRBV27 and J is TRBJ1-1; D gene ambiguous. V was shortened by 3 bases and J by 6 bases, with 8 bases between the two germline ends. The CDR3 has 12 amino acids. Germline V lookup: CDR1 MNHEY, CDR2 SMNVEV (reference sequence).

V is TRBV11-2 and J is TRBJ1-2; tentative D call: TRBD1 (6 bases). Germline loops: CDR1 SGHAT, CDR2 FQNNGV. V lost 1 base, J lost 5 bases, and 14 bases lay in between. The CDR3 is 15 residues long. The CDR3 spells CASSLAYRAGYGYTF. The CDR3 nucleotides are TGTGCCAGCAGCTTAGCGTACAGGGCTGGGTATGGCTACACCTTC.

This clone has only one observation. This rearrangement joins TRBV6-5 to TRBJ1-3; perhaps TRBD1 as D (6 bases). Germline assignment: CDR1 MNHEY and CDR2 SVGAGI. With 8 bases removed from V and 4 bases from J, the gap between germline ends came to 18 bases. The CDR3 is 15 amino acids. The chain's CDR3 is CASRRGTSPGNTIYF. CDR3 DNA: TGTGCCAGCCGACGAGGGACATCACCCGGAAACACCATATATTTT.

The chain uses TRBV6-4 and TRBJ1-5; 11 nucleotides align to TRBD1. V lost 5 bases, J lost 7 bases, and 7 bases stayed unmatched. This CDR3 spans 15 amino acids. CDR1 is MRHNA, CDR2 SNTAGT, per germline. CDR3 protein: CASSPGTGGQQPQHF. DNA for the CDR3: TGTGCCAGCAGTCCCGGGACAGGGGGACAGCAGCCCCAGCATTTT.